The T cell receptor (beta chain) under discussion was sequenced for a study of OX40 agonist ivuxolimab in advanced cancers. Between the trimmed V and J ends, which lost 4 bases and 3 bases, there was a span of 17 bases. Germline V gene lookup returns CDR1 SGHNT and CDR2 YYREEE (reference sequence). CDR3 length: 15 amino acids. The data were produced by immunoSEQ multiplex PCR, yet TCRdb's version contains in-frame clones alone and is incomplete. The sample includes 70,000 to 80,000 clones, almost 90% of them seen just once. This specimen was CD4+ or CD8+ T cells sorted from blood, taken in a trial of the OX40 agonist ivuxolimab. This chain connects TRBV5-4 to TRBJ2-7; a weak D match, TRBD1 (6 bases). This receptor was identified in an adult with an advanced solid tumor such as melanoma, head and neck, liver or kidney cancer. CDR3 residues: CASSPYRVRGYEQYF. CDR3 DNA sequence: TGTGCCAGCAGCCCATACAGGGTTAGGGGCTACGAGCAGTACTTC.